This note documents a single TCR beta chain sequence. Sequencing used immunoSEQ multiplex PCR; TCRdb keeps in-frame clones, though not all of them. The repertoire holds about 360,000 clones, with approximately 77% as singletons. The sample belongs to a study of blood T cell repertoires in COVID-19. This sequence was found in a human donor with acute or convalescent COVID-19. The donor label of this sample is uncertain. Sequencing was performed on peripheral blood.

The CDR3 sequence: CASSIRQGPDTQYF. In nucleotides, the CDR3 is TGTGCCAGTAGTATTCGGCAGGGCCCAGATACGCAGTATTTT. The chain carries TRBV19 and TRBJ2-3, with a tentative D call TRBD1 (5 bases). Germline CDR1 reads LNHDA; CDR2 reads SQIVND (reference sequence). The V end was cut by 3 bases, the J end by 4 bases, with 11 bases between. CDR3 length: 14 amino acids.